Described below is a single T cell receptor (beta chain) sequence and its context. Random-hexamer reverse transcription was applied to about 0.45 to 1 ug RNA. The amplification used immunoSEQ multiplex PCR on TCR beta CDR3; it spanned 54 Vbeta and 13 Jbeta. Using its own MiXCR run on the immunoSEQ multiplex PCR reads, TCRdb lists one record per CDR3 protein. The repertoire has 100,000 to 150,000 distinct CDR3 sequences, around 85% of them found once; the top ten carry around 0.51%. The T cells that were sequenced for TCR beta were CD8+ and CD4+ cells from blood. It was treatment-naive patients with stable or active relapsing-remitting disease who made up the multiple sclerosis controls. This CDR3 is 17 amino acids long. V lost 4 bases, J lost 4 bases, and 19 bases lay in between. Looked up from germline, CDR1 is LGHDT and CDR2 is YNNKEL (reference sequence). This sample was taken from a study of CD8 T cells in Susac syndrome.

This sequence originates from a human donor with multiple sclerosis. Input material: CD8+ T cells from PBMCs. The V call is TRBV3-1, the J call TRBJ2-2, with TRBD2 as a possible D gene (5 bases). This chain's CDR3 is CASSRPVHRAGTGELFF. The CDR3 DNA reads as TGTGCCAGCAGCCGACCGGTCCACCGGGCGGGCACCGGGGAGCTGTTTTTT.